Here is one TCR beta chain with its context. The entry originates in a study of blood T cell repertoires in COVID-19. Study-level background: Samples taken during acute and convalescent COVID-19 were collected in the United States, Italy and Spain. Nucleic acid was either cDNA or gDNA, and it came from T cells, B-cell-depleted T cells, or PBMCs.

V trimming: 6 bases; J trimming: 10 bases; junction bases outside the gene matches: 12. In germline, CDR1 is SGHDT, CDR2 YYEEEE. This CDR3 spans 15 amino acids. The study recruited people aged about 18 to 95 years across approximately 23 US areas. Clones were sequenced by immunoSEQ multiplex PCR, and TCRdb holds only the in-frame ones, with some missing. The table shows 270,000 or so clones, with approximately 84% occurring only once. The sample consisted of PBMCs or T cells enriched from blood (not recorded which). This rearrangement joins TRBV5-6 to TRBJ1-6; 8 positions agree with TRBD1. This clonotype was sampled from a man between 45 and 60 years old who had recovered from COVID-19. CDR3 protein: CASNRGGERGSPLHF. CDR3 in DNA: TGTGCCAGCAACAGGGGGGGGGAACGCGGGTCACCCCTCCACTTT.